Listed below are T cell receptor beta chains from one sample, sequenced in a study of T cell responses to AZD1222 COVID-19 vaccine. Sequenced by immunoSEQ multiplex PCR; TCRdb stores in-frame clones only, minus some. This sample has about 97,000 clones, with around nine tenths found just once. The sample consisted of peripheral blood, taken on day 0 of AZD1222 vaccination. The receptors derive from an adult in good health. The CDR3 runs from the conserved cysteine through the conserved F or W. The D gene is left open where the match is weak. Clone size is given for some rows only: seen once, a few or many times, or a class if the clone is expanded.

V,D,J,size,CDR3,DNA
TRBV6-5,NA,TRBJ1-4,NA,CASSQGEGEKLFF,TGTGCCAGCAGTCAGGGTGAGGGAGAAAAACTGTTTTTT
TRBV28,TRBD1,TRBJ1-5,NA,CASSGTGVNQPQHF,TGTGCCAGCAGCGGGACAGGGGTGAATCAGCCCCAGCATTTT
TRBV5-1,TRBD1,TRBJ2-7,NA,CASSLEGGIDEQYF,TGCGCCAGCAGCTTGGAAGGGGGCATCGACGAGCAGTACTTC
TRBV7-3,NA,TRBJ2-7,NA,CASSGVADSNSYEQYF,TGTGCCAGCAGCGGGGTAGCGGACTCTAACTCCTACGAGCAGTACTTC
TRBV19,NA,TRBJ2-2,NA,CASSIGAGVAGELFF,TGTGCCAGTAGTATAGGGGCAGGGGTTGCCGGGGAGCTGTTTTTT
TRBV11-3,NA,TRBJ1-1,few,CASSLESNTEAFF,TGTGCCAGCAGCTTAGAGTCGAACACTGAAGCTTTCTTT
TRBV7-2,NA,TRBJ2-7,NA,CASSLGGVDYEQYF,TGTGCCAGCAGCTTGGGGGGCGTTGACTACGAGCAGTACTTC
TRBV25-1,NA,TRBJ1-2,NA,CASSGRDRSYTF,TGTGCCAGCAGTGGACGGGACCGCAGCTACACCTTC
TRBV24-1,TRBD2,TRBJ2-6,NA,CATSDTPGGGVGYSGANVLTF,TGTGCCACCAGTGATACCCCAGGTGGGGGGGTTGGCTACTCTGGGGCCAACGTCCTGACTTTC
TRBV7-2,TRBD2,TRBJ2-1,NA,CASSFSGSSYNEQFF,TGTGCCAGCAGCTTTAGCGGGAGCTCCTACAATGAGCAGTTCTTC
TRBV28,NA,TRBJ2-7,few,CASSLTYGEQYF,TGTGCCAGCAGTCTCACGTACGGGGAGCAGTACTTC
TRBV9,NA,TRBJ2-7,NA,CASSVAGGNKQYF,TGTGCCAGCAGCGTCGCCGGAGGGAACAAGCAGTACTTC
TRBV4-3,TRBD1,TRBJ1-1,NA,CASSQDRGPTEAFF,TGCGCCAGCAGCCAAGACAGGGGGCCCACTGAAGCTTTCTTT
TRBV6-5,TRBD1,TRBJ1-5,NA,CASSYGTGSSNQPQHF,TGTGCCAGCAGTTACGGGACAGGGAGTAGCAATCAGCCCCAGCATTTT
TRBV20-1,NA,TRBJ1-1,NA,CSASATGTYGSGEAFF,TGCAGTGCTAGTGCCACCGGGACATATGGATCTGGTGAAGCTTTCTTT